This T cell receptor (beta chain) emerged from a study of blood T cell repertoires in COVID-19. The CDR3 covers 13 residues. The germline V gene has CDR1 SGHAT and CDR2 FQDESV (reference sequence). V was pared by 2 bases and J by 7 bases, with 8 bases between. TCRdb's copy holds only in-frame clones and misses some; the assay was immunoSEQ multiplex PCR. The table shows approximately 220,000 clones, with around 83% occurring only once. The material sequenced was PBMCs or T cells enriched from blood (not recorded which). This chain uses TRBV11-1 with TRBJ2-2, with no clear D. The TCR comes from a woman aged 40 to 49 who had recovered from COVID-19. The DNA for the CDR3 is TGTGCCAGCAGCTTAATTAGCCTCGGGGAGCTGTTTTTT. Translation: CASSLISLGELFF.